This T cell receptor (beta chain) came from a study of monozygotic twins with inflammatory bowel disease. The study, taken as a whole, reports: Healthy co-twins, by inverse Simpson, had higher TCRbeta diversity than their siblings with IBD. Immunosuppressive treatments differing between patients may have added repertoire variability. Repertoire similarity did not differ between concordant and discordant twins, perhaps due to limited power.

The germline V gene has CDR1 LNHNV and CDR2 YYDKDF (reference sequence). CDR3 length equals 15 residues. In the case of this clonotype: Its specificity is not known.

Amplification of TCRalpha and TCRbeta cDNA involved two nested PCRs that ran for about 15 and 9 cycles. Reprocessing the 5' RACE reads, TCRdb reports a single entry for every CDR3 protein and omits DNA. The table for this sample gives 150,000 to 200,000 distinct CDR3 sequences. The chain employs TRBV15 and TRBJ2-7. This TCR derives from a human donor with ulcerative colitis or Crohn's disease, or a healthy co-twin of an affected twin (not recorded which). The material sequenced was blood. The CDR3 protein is CATSREHAYLYEQYF.